The 29 T cell receptor beta chains below all came from one sample that was sequenced in a study of beta chain bispecific antibodies for T cell cancers. Study observations and caveats: Versus anti-CD19, anti-TRBV12 exposure cut the TRBV12-3 share of TRBV signal by roughly 99%. The leukemia cells, rather than normal T cells, gave most of the targeted TRBV signal.

Expansion lasted 2 to 3 days, with either anti-CD3 antibody OKT3 or CD3/CD28 beads. TCRdb re-analysed the 5' RACE reads in MiXCR, keeping a single row per CDR3 protein. This table holds around 19,000 distinct CDR3 sequences, 2% to 2.5% found once. These TCRs are of unknown antigen specificity. This sample comprised healthy donor T cells cultured with leukemia cells, obtained from a culture containing a bispecific antibody targeting TCR Vbeta12. The receptors originated from a human donor in good health. Some clones in this sample may be carry-over from other donors' samples.

This clonotype is medium-sized by share. The chain has TRBV27 and TRBJ1-1; D not resolved. Germline-derived CDR1 and CDR2 are MNHEY and SMNVEV (reference sequence). Trimming left V 8 bases short and J 0 bases short, with 7 bases between. The CDR3 length is 12 residues. The CDR3 loop reads CASGLLNTEAFF. The CDR3 nucleotides read TGTGCCAGCGGACTTCTGAACACTGAAGCTTTCTTT.

This clonotype was observed at least ten times. The J gene is TRBJ2-1, the V gene TRBV5-1, with 9 bases fitting TRBD2. Germline V gene data show CDR1 as SGHRS and CDR2 as YFSETQ. The CDR3 loop spans 14 amino acids. V trimming: 0 bases; J trimming: 6 bases; junction bases outside the gene matches: 1. CDR3 nucleotide sequence: TGCGCCAGCAGCTTGGGCGGGGGGGCCAATGAGCAGTTCTTC. As protein: CASSLGGGANEQFF.

By proportion, this clonotype is medium-sized (0.01 to 0.1%). This chain uses TRBV2 with TRBJ1-1, with a weak D call TRBD1 (5 bases). Trimming took off 6 bases at V and 1 base at J, with 12 bases between the two ends. This CDR3 has 14 amino acids. Germline CDR1 SNHLY, CDR2 FYNNEI. The CDR3 bases are TGTGCCAGCAGGACGGGACGGGGGAACACTGAAGCTTTCTTT. Translating it yields CASRTGRGNTEAFF. Full variable domain (missing parts from reference TRBV2 and TRBJ1-1): EPEVTQTPSHQVTQMGQEVILRCVPISNHLYFYWYRQILGQKVEFLVSFYNNEISEKSEIFDDQFSVERPDGSNFTLKIRSTKLEDSAMYFCASRTGRGNTEAFFGQGTRLTVV.

This clonotype showed up many times. The genes are TRBV6-5 and TRBJ1-5; D remains unclear. Trimming removed 2 bases at V and 4 bases at J, with 6 bases between. Germline CDR1 and CDR2: MNHEY and SVGAGI. The CDR3 sequence is 13 residues long. The CDR3 region is CASSYGPNQPQHF. The DNA for the CDR3 is TGTGCCAGCAGTTACGGGCCTAATCAGCCCCAGCATTTT.

This clonotype came up many times. V usage is TRBV5-1 and J usage is TRBJ1-5; TRBD1 matches at 9 bases. V lost 4 bases, J lost 4 bases, and 6 bases stayed unmatched. CDR1 and CDR2 from the germline V gene are SGHRS and YFSETQ. The CDR3 is 15 amino acids. The DNA for the CDR3 is TGCGCCAGCAGCGAAGGACAGGGGTATAATCAGCCCCAGCATTTT. This codes for CASSEGQGYNQPQHF.

This clonotype was observed many times. J is TRBJ2-5 and V is TRBV10-2; 7 bases line up with TRBD1. This CDR3 contains 16 residues. The junction had 7 bases not matched to a gene; V was cut back by 2 bases and J by 1 base. Germline CDR1 WSHSY, CDR2 SAAADI. In DNA form, the CDR3 reads TGCGCCAGCAGTGAGAGCCCTGACAGGGTCCAAGAGACCCAGTACTTC. This encodes CASSESPDRVQETQYF.

This clonotype was counted ten times or more. This chain links TRBV7-9 with TRBJ1-3; D is undetermined. The V and J ends lost 1 base and 4 bases respectively, with 14 bases between them. Looked up from germline, CDR1 is SEHNR and CDR2 is FQNEAQ (reference sequence). There are 16 residues in the CDR3. The CDR3 is CASSLDPSRGGNTIYF. For the CDR3, the DNA is TGTGCCAGCAGCTTAGACCCTAGCCGGGGAGGAAACACCATATATTTT.

Remarks on this clonotype: Given a much more abundant clone one base away, this may be a read error. The chain recombines TRBV7-2 with TRBJ2-3; tentatively, D is TRBD1 (5 bases). This CDR3 region has 15 residues. V dropped 3 bases and J dropped 5 bases, with 15 bases sitting between them. The germline V gene has CDR1 SGHTA and CDR2 FQGNSA. CDR3 DNA: TGTGCCAGCAGCTTGGAAGGGGCAGGCATAGATACGCAGTATTTT. The encoded protein is CASSLEGAGIDTQYF.

Many counts were recorded for this clonotype. The genes are TRBV6-5 and TRBJ2-3; 7 bases agree with TRBD2. The length of the CDR3 is 15 residues. The V and J ends lost 10 bases and 0 bases, in that order; junction bases with no gene match: 10. Germline CDR1 is MNHEY and CDR2 is SVGAGI. CDR3 sequence reads: CATWGGSGSTDTQYF. CDR3 in DNA: TGTGCCACCTGGGGGGGTAGCGGGAGCACAGATACGCAGTATTTT.

This clonotype has a count of ten or more. V usage is TRBV11-2 and J usage is TRBJ2-2; TRBD2 might be the D (7 bases). In germline, CDR1 is SGHAT, CDR2 FQNNGV. The CDR3 is 14 amino acids. V dropped 7 bases and J dropped 7 bases, with 16 bases sitting between them. The CDR3 nucleotides read TGTGCCAGCATCATGACGGGGGGCCACGGGGAGCTGTTTTTT. This translates into CASIMTGGHGELFF.

This clonotype has a count of ten or more. This rearrangement joins TRBV5-6 to TRBJ2-1; D unclear. This CDR3 spans 13 amino acids. CDR1 and CDR2 from the germline V gene are SGHDT and YYEEEE. Trimming left V 0 bases short and J 2 bases short, with 3 bases between. CDR3 sequence reads: CASSLGPYNEQFF. CDR3 sequence (DNA): TGTGCCAGCAGCTTGGGCCCCTACAATGAGCAGTTCTTC.

The chain recombines TRBV5-6 with TRBJ1-2; D might be TRBD1 (6 bases). Per the germline V gene, CDR1 is SGHDT and CDR2 is YYEEEE. The CDR3 is 15 residues long. V was cut by 3 bases and J by 5 bases, with 17 bases left in between. The CDR3 loop is CASSSTAGALYGYTF. The CDR3, as DNA: TGTGCCAGCAGCTCTACCGCGGGGGCATTGTATGGCTACACCTTC.

This clonotype was found a few times. The rearrangement uses TRBV19 and TRBJ2-1; 7 bases match TRBD2. V dropped 2 bases and J dropped 3; count of bases not matched to a gene: 4. CDR1 LNHDA and CDR2 SQIVND come from the germline V gene (reference sequence). The CDR3 contains 15 residues. CDR3 region: CASSISLADYNEQFF. The DNA of the CDR3 is TGTGCCAGTAGTATAAGTCTAGCGGACTACAATGAGCAGTTCTTC.

This clonotype was counted ten times or more. The chain couples TRBV5-1 to TRBJ2-7; a weak D match, TRBD1 (5 bases). This CDR3 comprises 13 residues. Germline V gives CDR1 SGHRS, CDR2 YFSETQ. Trimming cost V 4 bases and J 2 bases, with 10 bases left between them. The DNA of the CDR3 is TGCGCCAGCAGCCCGACAGAGACCTACGAGCAGTACTTC. The encoded protein is CASSPTETYEQYF.

In its sample, this clonotype was seen many times. V gene TRBV4-1 combines with J gene TRBJ2-5; D uncertain. The germline gives CDR1 MGHRA, CDR2 YSYEKL. V was cut by 0 bases and J by 3 bases, with 17 bases left in between. The CDR3 is made up of 17 amino acids. The CDR3 spells CASSQDHLESYKETQYF. The CDR3 DNA reads as TGCGCCAGCAGCCAAGATCATCTCGAATCTTACAAAGAGACCCAGTACTTC.

This clonotype was detected many times. The chain joins TRBV7-9 to TRBJ2-7; D uncertain. This CDR3 region has 13 residues. CDR1 and CDR2 from the germline V gene are SEHNR and FQNEAQ (reference sequence). Trimming took 0 bases from V and 4 from J, leaving 7 bases between them. CDR3 residues: CASSLALGYEQYF. The CDR3 DNA sequence: TGTGCCAGCAGCTTAGCGCTCGGGTACGAGCAGTACTTC.

This clonotype counts as medium-sized. The rearrangement links TRBV27 to TRBJ2-7, with D uncertain. With 4 bases removed from V and 6 bases from J, the gap between germline ends came to 10 bases. Germline CDR1 and CDR2: MNHEY and SMNVEV (reference sequence). There are 12 residues in the CDR3. The CDR3 protein is CASSSLGREQYF. Here the CDR3 DNA reads TGTGCCAGCAGTTCTTTGGGTCGCGAGCAGTACTTC.

By share, this clonotype counts as medium-sized (0.01 to 0.1%). V gene TRBV2 combines with J gene TRBJ2-7; D is uncertain. The CDR3 spans 12 residues. From germline, CDR1 is SNHLY and CDR2 FYNNEI. V lost 4 bases, J lost 4 bases, and 8 bases lay in between. CDR3 amino acids: CASSGQEYEQYF. The CDR3, as DNA: TGTGCCAGCAGTGGGCAGGAGTACGAGCAGTACTTC.

Ten or more counts support this clonotype. The chain employs TRBV27 and TRBJ2-1, with D unresolved. Per the germline V gene, CDR1 is MNHEY and CDR2 is SMNVEV (reference sequence). Trimming left V 5 bases short and J 9 bases short, with 14 bases between. This CDR3 comprises 13 residues. The CDR3 nucleotides are TGTGCCAGCAGTCGGACCCTGTGGGCTGAGCAGTTCTTC. Residues: CASSRTLWAEQFF.

This clonotype was observed many times. The gene calls are TRBV10-3 and TRBJ2-7; D is possibly TRBD2 (6 bases). This CDR3 is 12 amino acids long. V was trimmed by 7 bases and J by 0 bases, leaving 7 bases between them. Germline V CDR1 and CDR2: ENHRY, SYGVKD. The CDR3 region has the DNA TGTGCCATCAAGGGAGGCTCCTACGAGCAGTACTTC. Translating gives CAIKGGSYEQYF.

This clonotype was seen repeatedly, ten times or more. The chain is built from TRBV19 and TRBJ2-1; the D is unclear. Deletions cut 0 bases from V and 3 bases from J, with 3 bases between. CDR3 length equals 13 residues. Germline CDR1 and CDR2: LNHDA and SQIVND (reference sequence). DNA for the CDR3: TGTGCCAGTAGTATAGATTTCTACAATGAGCAGTTCTTC. Translated, it gives CASSIDFYNEQFF.

This clonotype turned up a few times. The rearrangement joins TRBV5-4 to TRBJ1-6; TRBD1 matches 8 bases. This CDR3 has 15 residues. Germline V gene sequence: CDR1 SGHNT, CDR2 YYREEE (reference sequence). With V trimmed by 0 bases and J by 7 bases, 3 bases remained unmatched. CDR3 protein: CASSLDRGTNSPLHF. CDR3 DNA: TGTGCCAGCAGCTTGGACAGGGGGACCAATTCACCCCTCCACTTT.

This clonotype occurred many times. The V call is TRBV27, the J call TRBJ1-1, with 11 bases that match TRBD1. The CDR3 consists of 13 residues. Per the germline V gene, CDR1 is MNHEY and CDR2 is SMNVEV (reference sequence). Trimming took 6 bases from V and 8 from J; bases not matched to a gene: 5. CDR3 DNA: TGTGCCAGCAGCGGGACAGGGGGTAGGGAAGCTTTCTTT. Translating gives CASSGTGGREAFF.

This clonotype was detected many times. V usage is TRBV6-1 and J usage is TRBJ2-7; maybe TRBD2 (5 bases). The CDR3 has 15 amino acids. CDR1 MNHNS and CDR2 SASEGT come from the germline V gene. Trimming cost V 3 bases and J 2 bases, with 14 bases left between them. This chain's CDR3 is CASSDPSRATYEQYF. The CDR3 DNA reads as TGTGCCAGCAGTGACCCCTCGCGGGCCACCTACGAGCAGTACTTC.

In its sample, this clonotype was seen many times. V and J are TRBV5-4 and TRBJ2-1, with D perhaps matching TRBD1 or TRBD2 (6 bases each). With 9 bases removed from V and 4 bases from J, the gap between germline ends came to 11 bases. CDR1 is SGHNT, CDR2 YYREEE, per germline (reference sequence). The CDR3 is 12 residues long. The CDR3 reads CATGGTYNEQFF. In nucleotides, the CDR3 is TGTGCCACCGGGGGCACATACAATGAGCAGTTCTTC. Drawing the rest from reference TRBV5-4 and TRBJ2-1, the complete variable domain is ETGVTQSPTHLIKTRGQQVTLRCSSQSGHNTVSWYQQALGQGPQFIFQYYREEENGRGNFPPRFSGLQFPNYSSELNVNALELDDSALYLCATGGTYNEQFFGPGTRLTVL.

Many counts were recorded for this clonotype. This sequence joins TRBV7-6 and TRBJ2-5; D not resolved. The CDR3 has 15 amino acids. Trimming shortened V by 1 base and J by 0 bases, and 9 bases separated the two germline ends. Germline CDR1 and CDR2: SGHVS and FNYEAQ. CDR3 nucleotide sequence: TGTGCCAGCAGCTTAGATGTCGGACACCAAGAGACCCAGTACTTC. This encodes CASSLDVGHQETQYF.

This clonotype rates as medium-sized (0.01 to 0.1%). This chain links TRBV4-2 with TRBJ2-1, with 10 bases aligning to TRBD2. The CDR3 is made up of 17 amino acids. Losses at the gene ends were 0 bases for V and 5 bases for J; bases not matched to a gene: 7. CDR1 is LGHNA and CDR2 is YNFKEQ in the germline V gene. CDR3: CASSQDRSGGPHNEQFF. CDR3 nucleotides: TGTGCCAGCAGCCAAGATCGTAGCGGGGGGCCGCACAATGAGCAGTTCTTC.

This clonotype appeared many times. The genes are TRBV18 and TRBJ1-2; TRBD1 is a possible D gene (6 bases). Germline V gene data show CDR1 as KGHSH and CDR2 as LQKENI. Trimming took off 2 bases at V and 5 bases at J, with 12 bases between the two ends. The CDR3 has 14 amino acids. Written as DNA, the CDR3 is TGTGCCAGCTCACCAGGGGAACAGGGATATGGCTACACCTTC. It is translated as CASSPGEQGYGYTF.

In this sample, this clonotype turned up many times. This chain joins TRBV5-6 and TRBJ2-3; D gene uncertain. Germline V CDR1 and CDR2: SGHDT, YYEEEE. The CDR3 loop spans 14 amino acids. V was trimmed by 3 bases and J by 2 bases, leaving 10 bases between them. The CDR3 nucleotides read TGTGCCAGCAGCTCCCTGGCGGACACAGATACGCAGTATTTT. Its translation is CASSSLADTDTQYF. Combining the CDR3 with reference TRBV5-6 and TRBJ2-3 gives the whole variable domain DAGVTQSPTHLIKTRGQQVTLRCSPKSGHDTVSWYQQALGQGPQFIFQYYEEEERQRGNFPDRFSGHQFPNYSSELNVNALLLGDSALYLCASSSLADTDTQYFGPGTRLTVL.